A single sample is the source of the 24 T cell receptor beta chains below, sequenced in a study of T cell responses to AZD1222 COVID-19 vaccine. Some clones are missing from TCRdb's copy, which holds only in-frame ones; the method was immunoSEQ multiplex PCR. Counted here are about 82,000 clones, 80% to 90% occurring once; the ten biggest clones make up 5% to 6%. The sample in question was peripheral blood, obtained on day 0 of AZD1222 vaccination. Source of these receptors: an adult in good health.

The V and J genes are TRBV3-1 (or the pseudogene TRBV3-2) and TRBJ1-1; D remains ambiguous. This CDR3 is built from 11 residues. The germline CDR1 and CDR2 sequences are LGHDT and YNNKEL (reference sequence). Trimming pared 6 bases from V and 11 bases from J, leaving 13 bases between. DNA of the CDR3: TGTGCCAGCAGTCATGGACTGGCGGCTTTCTTT. Translation gives CASSHGLAAFF.

V and J are TRBV9 and TRBJ2-1; weak D call: TRBD1 (5 bases). CDR1 and CDR2 (germline): SGDLS, YYNGEE. The CDR3 consists of 16 residues. Deletions cut 0 bases from V and 3 bases from J, with 13 bases between. The CDR3 sequence: CASSVAGQGSYNEQFF. The CDR3 DNA reads TGTGCCAGCAGCGTAGCTGGTCAGGGAAGCTACAATGAGCAGTTCTTC.

CDR3 sequence (DNA): TGTGCCAGCAGCGTCGGACAGAGCTCCTACAATGAGCAGTTCTTC. Encoded protein: CASSVGQSSYNEQFF. The chain recombines TRBV9 with TRBJ2-1, with D perhaps TRBD1 (6 bases). There are 15 residues in the CDR3. Germline V gives CDR1 SGDLS, CDR2 YYNGEE. V lost 2 bases, J lost 0 bases, and 9 bases lay in between.

The V call is TRBV5-4, the J call TRBJ1-4; D possibly corresponds to TRBD1 (5 bases). The V end lost 1 base, the J end lost 0 bases, and 10 bases lay between the germline ends. Germline loops: CDR1 SGHNT, CDR2 YYREEE (reference sequence). CDR3 size: 16 residues. The CDR3 region is CASSLKRGTTNEKLFF. CDR3 nucleotide sequence: TGTGCCAGCAGCTTGAAAAGGGGTACAACTAATGAAAAACTGTTTTTT.

V and J are TRBV4-3 and TRBJ2-3; no reliable D call. Per the germline V gene, CDR1 is LGHNA and CDR2 is YSLEER. With 0 bases removed from V and 2 bases from J, the gap between germline ends came to 3 bases. CDR3 length equals 13 residues. The CDR3 bases are TGCGCCAGCAGCCAAGATATCACAGATACGCAGTATTTT. This encodes CASSQDITDTQYF.

In its sample, this clone was seen once. The V and J genes are TRBV5-4 and TRBJ1-2; no firm D call. The V end was cut by 6 bases, the J end by 6 bases, with 15 bases between. The CDR3 has 13 residues. Germline V gene lookup returns CDR1 SGHNT and CDR2 YYREEE (reference sequence). The CDR3 loop reads CASTKLDPDGYTF. CDR3 bases: TGTGCCAGCACCAAACTTGATCCGGATGGCTACACCTTC.

The chain employs TRBV7-3 and TRBJ2-5; 9 nucleotides line up with TRBD2. The CDR3 contains 15 residues. With V trimmed by 5 bases and J by 4 bases, 8 bases remained unmatched. Germline V gene data show CDR1 as SGHTA and CDR2 as FQGTGA. DNA of the CDR3: TGTGCCAGCAGCCTCCTGGGGACTAGCATAGAGACCCAGTACTTC. Protein: CASSLLGTSIETQYF.

The gene calls are TRBV6-1 and TRBJ1-1, with D hard to call. The CDR3 is 14 residues long. The ends were cut back, 2 bases at V and 0 bases at J, with 7 bases in the middle. Germline-derived CDR1 and CDR2 are MNHNS and SASEGT. CDR3 nucleotide sequence: TGTGCCAGCAGTGAATTGAGAATGAACACTGAAGCTTTCTTT. Residues: CASSELRMNTEAFF.

The rearrangement joins TRBV3-1 (or the pseudogene TRBV3-2) to TRBJ1-2, with D perhaps matching TRBD1 (5 bases). Trimming left V 2 bases short and J 3 bases short, with 10 bases between. CDR3 length: 14 residues. Germline V gene sequence: CDR1 LGHDT, CDR2 YNNKEL (reference sequence). The CDR3 DNA is TGTGCCAGCAGCCAATTGGACACCGACTATGGCTACACCTTC. It codes for CASSQLDTDYGYTF.

The chain uses TRBV7-9 and TRBJ1-6, with D possibly matching TRBD1 (6 bases). V lost 6 bases to trimming and J lost 7 bases, with 13 bases between them. The germline V gene has CDR1 SEHNR and CDR2 FQNEAQ (reference sequence). The CDR3 runs 14 residues. The CDR3: CASRLGGINSPLHF. The CDR3 nucleotides are TGTGCCAGCAGACTCGGGGGCATCAATTCACCCCTCCACTTT.

V gene TRBV11-3 combines with J gene TRBJ1-4; D is possibly TRBD1 (5 bases). CDR1 and CDR2 (germline): SGHNT, YENEEA. Trimming shortened V by 3 bases and J by 11 bases, and 7 bases separated the two germline ends. The CDR3 covers 11 residues. DNA of the CDR3: TGTGCCAGCAGCTTGGGGGTCAAACTGTTTTTT. Protein: CASSLGVKLFF.

The rearrangement links TRBV5-4 to TRBJ1-6, with D possibly being TRBD1 (6 bases). Germline values: CDR1 SGHNT, CDR2 YYREEE (reference sequence). Trimming removed 4 bases at V and 7 bases at J, with 18 bases between. This CDR3 has 16 amino acids. The CDR3 nucleotides are TGTGCCAGCAGCCCAGGACAGCTCGCGACCAATTCACCCCTCCACTTT. Translating gives CASSPGQLATNSPLHF.

The chain joins TRBV7-2 to TRBJ1-5; 9 bases line up with TRBD1. Germline loops: CDR1 SGHTA, CDR2 FQGNSA. With 7 bases clipped from V and 4 bases from J, the junction kept 5 bases outside the gene matches. This CDR3 region has 14 residues. The chain's CDR3 is CASNRQGVNQPQHF. In DNA, the CDR3 is TGTGCCAGCAATAGACAGGGGGTTAATCAGCCCCAGCATTTT.

CDR3 sequence: CASSQGRLQGGGYTF. CDR3 DNA: TGTGCCAGCAGCCAAGGCCGGCTACAGGGGGGAGGCTACACCTTC. The chain uses TRBV3-1 (or the pseudogene TRBV3-2) and TRBJ1-2; 8 bases map to TRBD1. The CDR3 is made up of 15 amino acids. Looked up from germline, CDR1 is LGHDT and CDR2 is YNNKEL (reference sequence). V was clipped by 1 base and J by 8 bases; unmatched bases: 9.

The gene calls are TRBV25-1 and TRBJ2-7; possibly TRBD2 for D (5 bases). Germline V gene data show CDR1 as MGHDK and CDR2 as SYGVNS. V lost 2 bases, J lost 6 bases, and 17 bases lay in between. The CDR3 covers 15 residues. This chain's CDR3 is CASSERGSSKGEQYF. CDR3 DNA: TGTGCCAGCAGTGAAAGAGGGTCTAGCAAAGGCGAGCAGTACTTC.

The CDR3 is CASSDGSGGARTGELFF. CDR3 DNA: TGTGCCAGCAGTGATGGTAGCGGGGGGGCCAGGACCGGGGAGCTGTTTTTT. The chain couples TRBV2 to TRBJ2-2; 11 bases agree with TRBD2. The V gene end was trimmed by 3 bases and the J gene end by 5 bases; junction bases not matched to a gene: 8. Germline CDR1 is SNHLY and CDR2 is FYNNEI. The CDR3 sequence is 17 residues long.

The chain combines TRBV27 with TRBJ2-7; TRBD1 matches 7 bases. V trimming: 4 bases; J trimming: 1 base; junction bases outside the gene matches: 1. The CDR3 loop spans 13 amino acids. Looked up from germline, CDR1 is MNHEY and CDR2 is SMNVEV (reference sequence). CDR3 protein: CASSWTGSYEQYF. In DNA form, the CDR3 reads TGTGCCAGCAGTTGGACAGGATCCTACGAGCAGTACTTC.

The chain has TRBV24-1 and TRBJ2-5; either TRBD1 or TRBD2 may supply D (6 bases each). CDR3 length equals 13 residues. Germline CDR1 KGHDR, CDR2 SFDVKD. Trimming removed 7 bases at V and 4 bases at J, with 12 bases between. CDR3 bases: TGTGCCACCAGCCCTCGGGGGCGAGAGACCCAGTACTTC. This codes for CATSPRGRETQYF.

This chain uses TRBV29-1 with TRBJ2-2; D gene ambiguous. The CDR3 is 14 amino acids. The germline CDR1 and CDR2 sequences are SQVTM and ANQGSEA. The ends were cut back, 0 bases at V and 1 base at J, with 6 bases in the middle. In DNA form, the CDR3 reads TGCAGCGTTGAAGATTCAGAGAACACCGGGGAGCTGTTTTTT. Translation gives CSVEDSENTGELFF.

This clone was seen once. The rearrangement uses TRBV18 and TRBJ1-6, with TRBD1 matching 9 bases. Germline CDR1 KGHSH, CDR2 LQKENI. The CDR3 totals 14 residues. V shed 3 bases, J shed 9 bases, and the junction held 3 bases outside the gene matches. The DNA of the CDR3 is TGTGCCAGCTCACCCGGGACAGGGACTTCACCCCTCCACTTT. Protein: CASSPGTGTSPLHF.

The chain couples TRBV7-2 to TRBJ1-6; 8 bases are shared with TRBD1. Per the germline V gene, CDR1 is SGHTA and CDR2 is FQGNSA. The length of the CDR3 is 15 residues. J lost 7 bases, V lost 2 bases, and 4 bases had no gene match. The chain's CDR3 is CASSLKGQANSPLHF. The CDR3 region has the DNA TGTGCCAGCAGCTTAAAGGGACAGGCGAATTCACCCCTCCACTTT.

The chain combines TRBV7-2 with TRBJ1-2; D remains ambiguous. Trimming pared 1 base from V and 7 bases from J, leaving 4 bases between. Looked up from germline, CDR1 is SGHTA and CDR2 is FQGNSA. CDR3 length equals 11 residues. Written as DNA, the CDR3 is TGTGCCAGCAGCTTAGGACGTGGCTACACCTTC. This encodes CASSLGRGYTF. Filled out from reference TRBV7-2 and TRBJ1-2, the complete variable domain reads GAGVSQSPSNKVTEKGKDVELRCDPISGHTALYWYRQSLGQGLEFLIYFQGNSAPDKSGLPSDRFSAERTGGSVSTLTIQRTQQEDSAVYLCASSLGRGYTFGSGTRLTVV.

The genes are TRBV30 and TRBJ1-2; possibly TRBD1 for D (6 bases). This CDR3 contains 15 residues. Germline CDR1 and CDR2: GTSNPN and SVGIG (reference sequence). Trimming stripped 0 bases from V and 7 bases from J, with 18 bases between. Here the CDR3 DNA reads TGTGCCTGGAGTGTACCTGGGGGGCCGGTATTTGGCTACACCTTC. This translates into CAWSVPGGPVFGYTF. The whole variable domain, filled in from reference TRBV30 and TRBJ1-2, reads SQTIHQWPATLVQPVGSPLSLECTVEGTSNPNLYWYRQAAGRGLQLLFYSVGIGQISSEVPQNLSASRPQDRQFILSSKKLLLSDSGFYLCAWSVPGGPVFGYTFGSGTRLTVV.

The chain joins TRBV28 to TRBJ2-7; 11 nucleotides agree with TRBD1. This CDR3 has 17 amino acids. CDR1 MDHEN and CDR2 SYDVKM come from the germline V gene. With V trimmed by 6 bases and J by 6 bases, 16 bases remained unmatched. The CDR3 DNA follows: TGTGCCAGCAGCGATAGAGGGAGAGGGACAGGGGGTACCGAGCAGTACTTC. This codes for CASSDRGRGTGGTEQYF. Variable domain in full (rest from reference TRBV28 and TRBJ2-7): DVKVTQSSRYLVKRTGEKVFLECVQDMDHENMFWYRQDPGLGLRLIYFSYDVKMKEKGDIPEGYSVSREKKERFSLILESASTNQTSMYLCASSDRGRGTGGTEQYFGPGTRLTVT.